Given below is one T cell receptor (beta chain) in context. The antigen is not known. These data belong to a study of cytomegalovirus exposure and HLA in healthy donors. Study-level results: A later analysis by the authors found several of the most significant clusters apparently linked to common viral pathogens.

A multiplex PCR was run with 60 Vbeta primers and 13 Jbeta primers. Libraries were prepared by immunoSEQ multiplex PCR; TCRdb keeps only in-frame clonotypes and omits some of them. In the table there are 170,000 or so clones, just under 80% of which are singletons. Likely unrecorded immune exposures existed in these nominally healthy donors. The sequence came from a woman aged 45-59 years in good health and CMV-seropositive. Sequencing was carried out using PBMCs.

The CDR3 loop reads CASSKGNGDSTEAFF. As DNA, the CDR3 is TGTGCCAGCAGCAAAGGGAACGGGGATAGCACTGAAGCTTTCTTT. This chain uses TRBV21-1 with TRBJ1-1. TRBV21-1 is deemed a pseudogene. The CDR3 sequence is 15 residues long.